A single TCR beta chain is shown here with its context. Its target is unknown. Each of the donors was a healthy bone marrow donor. Primers for the PCR totalled 60 Vbeta and 13 Jbeta. Data came from immunoSEQ multiplex PCR; TCRdb stores just in-frame clones and leaves some out. The top ten hold roughly 4% of the sample, which has approximately 92,000 clones, about 76% seen once. This sample is part of a study of cytomegalovirus exposure and HLA in healthy donors. Study context: As an earlier analysis found, roughly 170 million T cells yielded 95 million to 130 million unique TCR beta sequences. An early release of data contained roughly 90 million unique TCRs, which came from HLA-typed donors. The study's findings and limits: Presence/absence analyses supposed approximately even sequencing depth among donors.

V shed 7 bases and J shed 4 bases, with 16 bases lying between them. The CDR3 has 14 residues. From germline, CDR1 is MNHNS and CDR2 SASEGT. This sequence joins TRBV6-1 and TRBJ1-2; perhaps TRBD1 as D (5 bases). Sequencing was carried out using PBMCs. The receptor was derived from a woman in her 70s in good health and CMV-seropositive. The CDR3: CASTPGAVGYGYTF. CDR3 in DNA: TGTGCCAGCACGCCTGGGGCAGTAGGCTATGGCTACACCTTC.